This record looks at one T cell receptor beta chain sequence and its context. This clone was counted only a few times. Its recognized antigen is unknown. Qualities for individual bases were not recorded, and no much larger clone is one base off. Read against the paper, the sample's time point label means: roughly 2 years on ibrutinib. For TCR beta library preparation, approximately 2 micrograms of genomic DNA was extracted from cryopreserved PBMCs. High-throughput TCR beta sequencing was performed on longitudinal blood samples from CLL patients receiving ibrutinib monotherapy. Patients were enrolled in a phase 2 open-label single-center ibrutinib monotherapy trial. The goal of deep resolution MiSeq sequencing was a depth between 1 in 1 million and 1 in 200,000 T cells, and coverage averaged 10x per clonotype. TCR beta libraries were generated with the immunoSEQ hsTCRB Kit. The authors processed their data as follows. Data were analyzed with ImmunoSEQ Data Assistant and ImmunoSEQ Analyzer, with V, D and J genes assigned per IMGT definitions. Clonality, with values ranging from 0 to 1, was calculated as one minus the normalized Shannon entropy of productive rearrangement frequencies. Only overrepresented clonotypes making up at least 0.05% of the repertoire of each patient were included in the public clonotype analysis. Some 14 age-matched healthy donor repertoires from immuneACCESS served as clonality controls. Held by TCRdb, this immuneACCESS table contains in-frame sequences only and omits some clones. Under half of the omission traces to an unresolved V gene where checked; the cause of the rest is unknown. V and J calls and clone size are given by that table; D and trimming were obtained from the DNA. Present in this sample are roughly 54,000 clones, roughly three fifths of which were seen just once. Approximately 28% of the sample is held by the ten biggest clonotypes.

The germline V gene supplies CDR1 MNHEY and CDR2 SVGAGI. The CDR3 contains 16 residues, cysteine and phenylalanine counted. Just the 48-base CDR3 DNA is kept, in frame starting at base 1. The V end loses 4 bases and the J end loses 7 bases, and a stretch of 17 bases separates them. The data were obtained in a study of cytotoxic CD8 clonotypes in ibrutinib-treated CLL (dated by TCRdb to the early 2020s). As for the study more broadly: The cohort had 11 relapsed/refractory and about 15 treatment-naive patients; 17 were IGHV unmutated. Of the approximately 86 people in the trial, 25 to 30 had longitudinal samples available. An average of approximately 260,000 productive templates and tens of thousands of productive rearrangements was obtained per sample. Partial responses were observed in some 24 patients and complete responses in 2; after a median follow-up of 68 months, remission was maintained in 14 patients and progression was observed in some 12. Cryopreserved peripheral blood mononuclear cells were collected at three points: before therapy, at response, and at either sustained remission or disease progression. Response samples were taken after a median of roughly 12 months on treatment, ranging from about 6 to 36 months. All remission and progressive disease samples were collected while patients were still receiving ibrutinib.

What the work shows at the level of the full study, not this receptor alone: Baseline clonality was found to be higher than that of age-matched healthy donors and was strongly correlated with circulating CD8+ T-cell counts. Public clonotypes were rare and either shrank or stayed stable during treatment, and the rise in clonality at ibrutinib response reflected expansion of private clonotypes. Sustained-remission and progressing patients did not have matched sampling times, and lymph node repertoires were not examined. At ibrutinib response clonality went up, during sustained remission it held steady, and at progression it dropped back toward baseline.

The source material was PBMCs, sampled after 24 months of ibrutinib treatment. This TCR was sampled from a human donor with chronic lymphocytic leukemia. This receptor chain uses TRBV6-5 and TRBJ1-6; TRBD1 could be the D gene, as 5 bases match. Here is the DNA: TGTGCCAGCAGTTTAGAGAAGGGACGGATGAATTCACCCCTCCACTTT. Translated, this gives CASSLEKGRMNSPLHF.